These 24 T cell receptor beta chains came from one sample sequenced in a study of T-cell memory formation after mild COVID-19. TCRdb analysed the 5' RACE reads with MiXCR anew, one entry per CDR3 protein. Among 150,000 to 200,000 distinct CDR3 sequences listed, over 10% were seen once. The sequenced material came from PBMCs or a T cell subset sorted from them (not recorded which). All receptors come from a man aged 18 to 35 who had mild COVID-19 (a few samples of this study predate the infection). Cell type and time point are not known.

This clonotype was counted at least ten times. This sequence joins TRBV12-3 or TRBV12-4 and TRBJ1-1; D is ambiguous. The V end lost 5 bases, the J end lost 1 base, and 11 bases lay between the germline ends. There are 14 residues in the CDR3. The CDR3 loop reads CASSEGNWNTEAFF. As DNA, the CDR3 is TGTGCCAGCAGTGAGGGTAATTGGAACACTGAAGCTTTCTTT.

This clonotype was observed a handful of times. The V call is TRBV5-1, the J call TRBJ1-2; D possibly corresponds to TRBD1 (6 bases). The V gene's germline CDR1 is SGHRS and CDR2 YFSETQ. This CDR3 contains 14 residues. With 4 bases removed from V and 2 bases from J, the gap between germline ends came to 12 bases. CDR3 DNA: TGCGCCAGCAGCCCCGAGGGGGGGAACTATGGCTACACCTTC. This codes for CASSPEGGNYGYTF. The full variable domain, completed using reference TRBV5-1 and TRBJ1-2, is KAGVTQTPRYLIKTRGQQVTLSCSPISGHRSVSWYQQTPGQGLQFLFEYFSETQRNKGNFPGRFSGRQFSNSRSEMNVSTLELGDSALYLCASSPEGGNYGYTFGSGTRLTVV.

The chain has TRBV4-3 and TRBJ2-1, with D possibly being TRBD2 (6 bases). The V gene lost 0 bases and the J gene lost 4 bases, with 16 bases spanning the gap. Germline V gene data show CDR1 as LGHNA and CDR2 as YSLEER. The CDR3 has 17 amino acids. The CDR3 loop reads CASSQEATRWGYNEQFF. The DNA of the CDR3 is TGCGCCAGCAGCCAAGAAGCGACTAGATGGGGATACAATGAGCAGTTCTTC.

This clonotype occurred many times. The chain carries TRBV20-1 and TRBJ2-1, with D tentatively TRBD2 (5 bases). Trimming left V 5 bases short and J 8 bases short, with 16 bases between. The CDR3 runs to 13 residues. Germline CDR1 and CDR2: DFQATT and SNEGSKA (reference sequence). CDR3 in DNA: TGCAGTGCTCCGGACTCAAGAGAGGATGAGCAGTTCTTC. Translation gives CSAPDSREDEQFF.

This clonotype was picked up a small number of times. The chain uses TRBV15 and TRBJ2-3, with no clear D. CDR1 is LNHNV and CDR2 is YYDKDF in the germline V gene (reference sequence). The CDR3 runs 15 residues. V was shortened by 1 base and J by 1 base, with 9 bases between the two germline ends. The CDR3 DNA reads as TGTGCCACCAGCAGAGGGGCTGGGGGCACAGATACGCAGTATTTT. Residues: CATSRGAGGTDTQYF.

This clonotype was counted at least ten times. The DNA of the CDR3 is TGTGCCAGCAGCCCGCGGACAGGGGCTAACTATGGCTACACCTTC. It encodes CASSPRTGANYGYTF. This chain uses TRBV5-6 with TRBJ1-2; 9 nucleotides line up with TRBD1. Trimming took 4 bases from V and 0 from J; bases not matched to a gene: 4. The CDR3 runs 15 residues. Germline lookup yields CDR1 SGHDT and CDR2 YYEEEE.

Many counts were recorded for this clonotype. The chain has TRBV7-7 and TRBJ2-3; 11 nucleotides line up with TRBD2. The germline V gene encodes CDR1 SSHAT and CDR2 FNYEAQ (reference sequence). The CDR3 spans 16 residues. J gave up 1 base and V 4 bases, and 4 bases lay outside the gene matches. The DNA for the CDR3 is TGTGCCAGCAGCTCTAGCGGGGGGCCGGGCACAGATACGCAGTATTTT. Amino acid sequence: CASSSSGGPGTDTQYF.

This clonotype has a handful of counts. This chain connects TRBV7-2 to TRBJ1-2; 7 nucleotides agree with TRBD1. The CDR3 contains 14 residues. Germline V gives CDR1 SGHTA, CDR2 FQGNSA. Trimming took 5 bases from V and 6 from J; bases not matched to a gene: 9. CDR3 nucleotide sequence: TGTGCCAGCAGCCGGAGGACAGGCTCTCATGGCTACACCTTC. Residues: CASSRRTGSHGYTF.

This clonotype was observed a handful of times. This chain uses TRBV5-6 with TRBJ2-1; D might be TRBD1 (5 bases). The CDR3 extends over 15 amino acids. V dropped 5 bases and J dropped 6 bases, with 18 bases sitting between them. CDR1 SGHDT and CDR2 YYEEEE come from the germline V gene. The CDR3 DNA is TGTGCCAGCAGACAGGAATCTCGCGTGGTCAATGAGCAGTTCTTC. It is translated as CASRQESRVVNEQFF.

This clonotype was counted a few times. V gene TRBV4-3 combines with J gene TRBJ1-4; unclear D gene. Germline V CDR1 and CDR2: LGHNA, YSLEER. V lost 0 bases and J 11 bases, leaving 10 bases between the germline ends. The CDR3 contains 13 residues. CDR3 nucleotides: TGCGCCAGCAGCCAAGATCCGGAGGGCAAACTGTTTTTT. Translation gives CASSQDPEGKLFF.

This clonotype was observed a handful of times. This rearrangement joins TRBV24-1 to TRBJ2-3; a weak D match, TRBD2 (6 bases). The CDR3 is 16 amino acids. Trimming took 4 bases from V and 9 from J, leaving 22 bases between them. Germline V gene data show CDR1 as KGHDR and CDR2 as SFDVKD. CDR3: CATSEPDWPAAGTQYF. CDR3 nucleotide sequence: TGTGCCACCAGTGAACCCGACTGGCCCGCGGCGGGGACGCAGTATTTT.

The chain joins TRBV9 to TRBJ1-6; a weak D match, TRBD1 (6 bases). The V end lost 2 bases, the J end lost 6 bases, and 18 bases lay between the germline ends. Looked up from germline, CDR1 is SGDLS and CDR2 is YYNGEE. The CDR3 loop spans 17 amino acids. This chain's CDR3 is CASSVEGGLRLNSPLHF. The CDR3 bases are TGTGCCAGCAGCGTCGAGGGGGGCCTGAGGCTTAATTCACCCCTCCACTTT.

This rearrangement joins TRBV20-1 to TRBJ2-2; D call uncertain. This CDR3 comprises 13 residues. V shed 2 bases and J shed 4 bases, with 8 bases lying between them. The germline gives CDR1 DFQATT, CDR2 SNEGSKA (reference sequence). This CDR3 reads CSARSDGTGELFF. The CDR3, as DNA: TGCAGTGCTAGATCGGATGGCACCGGGGAGCTGTTTTTT.

This clonotype showed up many times. This chain connects TRBV5-1 to TRBJ1-1; D remains ambiguous. Per germline, CDR1 SGHRS and CDR2 YFSETQ. With 1 base removed from V and 3 bases from J, the gap between germline ends came to 7 bases. The CDR3 extends over 13 amino acids. CDR3 residues: CASSLLAYTEAFF. The CDR3 DNA follows: TGCGCCAGCAGCTTGCTGGCCTACACTGAAGCTTTCTTT.

This clonotype turned up a few times. The genes are TRBV11-3 and TRBJ2-2; 7 bases are shared with TRBD2. The germline CDR1 and CDR2 sequences are SGHNT and YENEEA. The junction had 9 bases not matched to a gene; V was cut back by 8 bases and J by 6 bases. The CDR3 runs 14 residues. CDR3 bases: TGTGCCAGCGCCGGGGGGTCTCTCCCCGGGGAGCTGTTTTTT. Protein: CASAGGSLPGELFF. Variable domain in full (rest from reference TRBV11-3 and TRBJ2-2): EAGVVQSPRYKIIEKKQPVAFWCNPISGHNTLYWYLQNLGQGPELLIRYENEEAVDDSQLPKDRFSAERLKGVDSTLKIQPAELGDSAVYLCASAGGSLPGELFFGEGSRLTVL.

To note about this clonotype: An end of the junction does not agree with germline; a read error may underlie this. The chain has TRBV7-7 and TRBJ2-2, with 7 positions matching TRBD1. The germline CDR1 and CDR2 sequences are SSHAT and FNYEAQ (reference sequence). The CDR3 is 14 residues long. In DNA, the CDR3 is TGTGCTAGCAGCTTTGAGGGGGCTGCCGGGGAGCTGTTTTTT. Translated: CASSFEGAAGELFF.

This clonotype was recorded a few times. The rearrangement joins TRBV7-2 to TRBJ2-1; 7 positions match TRBD1. J gave up 5 bases and V 4 bases, and 8 bases lay outside the gene matches. The CDR3 covers 15 residues. Looked up from germline, CDR1 is SGHTA and CDR2 is FQGNSA. CDR3 coding DNA: TGTGCCAGCAGCTCGGGACAGAGTATCAACAATGAGCAGTTCTTC. Translated, it gives CASSSGQSINNEQFF.

This clonotype turned up a few times. Possible read error: a much larger clone is one base away. The chain combines TRBV15 with TRBJ2-5, with TRBD1 identical over 9 bases. The CDR3 contains 15 residues. Trimming removed 8 bases from V and 3 bases from J; junction bases left unmatched: 10. CDR1 is LNHNV, CDR2 YYDKDF, per germline (reference sequence). CDR3 DNA: TGTGCCACCTGCCGTGACAGGGGGTGGGAAGAGACCCAGTACTTC. As protein: CATCRDRGWEETQYF.

The sample holds a few counts of this clonotype. This sequence joins TRBV5-1 and TRBJ2-7; D call uncertain. The CDR3 is made up of 15 amino acids. Germline V gene lookup returns CDR1 SGHRS and CDR2 YFSETQ. Trimming removed 1 base from V and 0 bases from J, with 11 bases in between. CDR3 amino acids: CASSLYPGISYEQYV. Written as DNA, the CDR3 is TGCGCCAGCAGCTTGTATCCGGGTATCTCCTACGAGCAGTACGTC.

This clonotype was detected ten times or more. The chain employs TRBV12-3 or TRBV12-4 and TRBJ2-3, with 9 bases lining up with TRBD1. V trimming: 5 bases; J trimming: 4 bases; junction bases outside the gene matches: 10. The CDR3 has 16 residues. The CDR3 DNA is TGTGCCAGCAGTCCACCCACGGGACAGGGAGCAGATACGCAGTATTTT. Encoded protein: CASSPPTGQGADTQYF.

CDR3 sequence: CASSLDPSTDTQYF. CDR3 DNA sequence: TGTGCCAGCAGCTTGGACCCTAGCACAGATACGCAGTATTTT. The rearrangement uses TRBV5-4 and TRBJ2-3; D is uncertain. V shed 0 bases and J shed 0 bases, with 5 bases lying between them. In germline, CDR1 is SGHNT, CDR2 YYREEE (reference sequence). This CDR3 is 14 amino acids long.

This clonotype occurred a few times. V and J are TRBV6-2 or TRBV6-3 and TRBJ2-5; D gene uncertain. The germline gives CDR1 MNHEY, CDR2 SVGEGT. Trimming took 8 bases from V and 4 from J, leaving 14 bases between them. CDR3 length: 13 residues. The CDR3 here is CASCRARGETQYF. CDR3 DNA: TGTGCCAGCTGTCGGGCGCGCGGAGAGACCCAGTACTTC.

In its sample, this clonotype was seen many times. The chain has TRBV23-1 and TRBJ2-1; D not certain. TRBV23-1 is an ORF; its function is uncertain. Trimming removed 4 bases at V and 8 bases at J, with 24 bases between. This CDR3 comprises 17 residues. DNA for the CDR3: TGCGCCAGCAGTCGAATACCGGGTCTAGTATTCTTCGATGAGCAGTTCTTC. Amino acid sequence: CASSRIPGLVFFDEQFF.

This clonotype was observed a handful of times. V and J are TRBV4-3 and TRBJ1-4; the D gene is possibly TRBD1 (6 bases). This CDR3 contains 13 residues. Looked up from germline, CDR1 is LGHNA and CDR2 is YSLEER. Trimming pared 0 bases from V and 11 bases from J, leaving 10 bases between. The CDR3 region is CASSQELRGKLFF. For the CDR3, the DNA is TGCGCCAGCAGCCAAGAGTTAAGGGGGAAACTGTTTTTT.